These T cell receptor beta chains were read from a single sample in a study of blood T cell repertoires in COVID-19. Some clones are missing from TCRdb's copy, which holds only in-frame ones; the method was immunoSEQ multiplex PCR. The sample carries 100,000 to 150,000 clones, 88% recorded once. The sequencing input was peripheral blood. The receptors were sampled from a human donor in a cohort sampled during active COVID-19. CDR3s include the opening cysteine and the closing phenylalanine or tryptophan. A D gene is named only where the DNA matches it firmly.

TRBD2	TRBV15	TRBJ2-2	CATRSGSGTNTGELFF
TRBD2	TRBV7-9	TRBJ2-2	CASSSRTSGNTGELFF
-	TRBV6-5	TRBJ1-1	CASRNQGFTEAFF
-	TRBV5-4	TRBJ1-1	CASSFELSNTEAFF
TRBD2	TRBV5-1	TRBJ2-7	CASSLASGPYEQYF
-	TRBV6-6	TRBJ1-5	CASRRTVYSNQPQHF
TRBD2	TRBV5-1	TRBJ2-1	CASSPGLGGEQFF
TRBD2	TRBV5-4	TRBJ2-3	CASSSGAGPTDTQYF
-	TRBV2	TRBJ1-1	CASRASWGGPGTEAFF
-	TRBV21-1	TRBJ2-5	CASSKVRWDRGPFGTQYF
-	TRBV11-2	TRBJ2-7	CASSTWGTSDYEQYF
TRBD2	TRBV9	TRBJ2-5	CASSEERGGRETQYF
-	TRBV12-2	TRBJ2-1	CASRCTAEDEQFF
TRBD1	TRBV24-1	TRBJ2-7	CATSAGTGHYEQYF
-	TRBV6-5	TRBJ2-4	CASSYSSVSGLAIQYF
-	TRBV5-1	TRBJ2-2	CASSLYPGGTGELFF
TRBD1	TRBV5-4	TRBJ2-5	CASSRTGPGQETQYF
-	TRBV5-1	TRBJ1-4	CASSLPSGTPNEKLFF
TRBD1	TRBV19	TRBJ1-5	CASSPGTGPRQPQHF
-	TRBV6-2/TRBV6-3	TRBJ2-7	CASSPGRRDEQYF
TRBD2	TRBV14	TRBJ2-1	CASSQSSGGYNEQFF
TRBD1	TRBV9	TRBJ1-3	CASSYSGGSGNTIYF